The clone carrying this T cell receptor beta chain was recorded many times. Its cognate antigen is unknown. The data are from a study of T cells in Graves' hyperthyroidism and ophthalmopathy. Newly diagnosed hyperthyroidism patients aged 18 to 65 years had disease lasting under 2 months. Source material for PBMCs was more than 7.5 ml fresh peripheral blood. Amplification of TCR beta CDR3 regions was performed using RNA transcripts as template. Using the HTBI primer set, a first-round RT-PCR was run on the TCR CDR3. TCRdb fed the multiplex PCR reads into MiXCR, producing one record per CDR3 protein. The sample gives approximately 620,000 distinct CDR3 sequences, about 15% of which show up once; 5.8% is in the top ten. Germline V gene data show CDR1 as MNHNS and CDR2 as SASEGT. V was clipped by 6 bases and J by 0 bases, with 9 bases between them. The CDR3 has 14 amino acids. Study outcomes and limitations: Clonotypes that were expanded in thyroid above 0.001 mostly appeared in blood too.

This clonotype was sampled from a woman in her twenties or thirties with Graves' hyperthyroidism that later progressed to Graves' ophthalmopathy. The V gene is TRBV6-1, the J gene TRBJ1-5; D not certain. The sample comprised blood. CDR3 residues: CASRVQTSNQPQHF. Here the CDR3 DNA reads TGTGCCAGCAGGGTGCAAACTAGCAATCAGCCCCAGCATTTT.